One T cell receptor (beta chain) is described in this entry. J lost 1 base, V lost 5 bases, and 6 bases had no gene match. The CDR3 contains 15 residues. In germline, CDR1 is SGHVS, CDR2 FQNEAQ. The sample is drawn from a study of control samples from healthy donors and cancer patients. TCRdb's table, derived via immunoSEQ multiplex PCR, lists solely in-frame clones and lacks some. The profile shows some 210,000 clones, 91% of them singletons. The sample taken for sequencing was blood. The sequence was obtained from a man aged 25 to 40 in good health. The chain employs TRBV7-8 and TRBJ2-3; TRBD1 matches at 7 bases. The CDR3 nucleotides are TGTGCCAGCAGCCTACGGGACAGCCGCACAGATACGCAGTATTTT. Translated, it gives CASSLRDSRTDTQYF.